The 7 T cell receptor beta chains in this list originate from one sample, sequenced in a study of blood T cell repertoires in COVID-19 (dated by TCRdb to between 2020 and 2021). Receptor libraries were prepared by the immunoSEQ multiplex PCR assay. TCRdb took this table from immuneACCESS and kept in-frame rearrangements with V and J called. Such tables lack part of the clones; where checked against another copy, unresolved V genes explain under half of the gap, and the rest is unexplained. In all, the sample holds 95,000 to 120,000 clones, and 75% to 90% of those were seen once. The ten top clones hold approximately 5.1% of the sample. The sequenced sample was peripheral blood. These receptors all come from a woman between 55 and 75 years old with COVID-19, enrolled during active disease.

The rearrangement links TRBV2 to TRBJ1-2; the D gene is possibly TRBD1 (5 bases). From germline, CDR1 is SNHLY and CDR2 FYNNEI. Trimming took off 2 bases at V and 4 bases at J, with 11 bases between the two ends. CDR3 size: 14 residues. CDR3 residues: CASSERGYGYGYTF. DNA for the CDR3: TGTGCCAGCAGTGAAAGGGGATACGGCTATGGCTACACCTTC.

This clone showed up just a few times. This rearrangement joins TRBV7-2 to TRBJ2-7; 12 positions match TRBD2. The germline gives CDR1 SGHTA, CDR2 FQGNSA. V lost 5 bases, J lost 0 bases, and 5 bases stayed unmatched. This CDR3 contains 16 residues. CDR3 sequence: CASSLGLAGNSYEQYF. The CDR3 nucleotides read TGTGCCAGCAGCCTCGGACTAGCGGGGAACTCCTACGAGCAGTACTTC.

The rearrangement joins TRBV7-9 to TRBJ1-1, with TRBD1 identical over 7 bases. Germline assignment: CDR1 SEHNR and CDR2 FQNEAQ (reference sequence). The CDR3 sequence is 14 residues long. V gave up 1 base and J gave up 4 bases; unmatched junction bases: 3. CDR3: CASSLGGTVTEAFF. CDR3 coding DNA: TGTGCCAGCAGCTTAGGCGGGACAGTCACTGAAGCTTTCTTT.

This clone was detected once. The chain combines TRBV6-6 with TRBJ1-1; a weak D match, TRBD1 (6 bases). V dropped 7 bases and J dropped 4 bases, with 13 bases sitting between them. This CDR3 has 13 amino acids. Germline V gene sequence: CDR1 MNHNY, CDR2 SVGAGI (reference sequence). In DNA, the CDR3 is TGTGCCAGCACCAGGGACATCGGCACTGAAGCTTTCTTT. Encoded protein: CASTRDIGTEAFF.

The chain uses TRBV6-5 and TRBJ2-7; 7 bases agree with TRBD1. Trimming removed 5 bases from V and 0 bases from J; junction bases left unmatched: 4. CDR3 size: 14 residues. CDR1 is MNHEY, CDR2 SVGAGI, per germline. Here the CDR3 DNA reads TGTGCCAGCAGTCAAAACAGGGGCTCCTACGAGCAGTACTTC. Protein sequence: CASSQNRGSYEQYF.

The V and J genes are TRBV18 and TRBJ2-1; 7 nucleotides line up with TRBD1. CDR1 is KGHSH and CDR2 is LQKENI in the germline V gene. With V trimmed by 2 bases and J by 8 bases, 6 bases remained unmatched. The CDR3 contains 14 residues. CDR3 sequence reads: CASSPMTGSDEQFF. CDR3 sequence (DNA): TGTGCCAGCTCACCAATGACAGGGAGCGATGAGCAGTTCTTC.

This chain connects TRBV30 to TRBJ2-5; a possible D gene is TRBD2 (7 bases). In germline, CDR1 is GTSNPN, CDR2 SVGIG (reference sequence). The CDR3 consists of 15 residues. V was pared by 4 bases and J by 1 base, with 16 bases between. The CDR3 DNA reads as TGTGCCTGGAATTGGGGGCAGCGGGGCCAAGAGACCCAGTACTTC. Residues: CAWNWGQRGQETQYF.